These 14 T cell receptor beta chains were sequenced from one sample in a study of blood T cell repertoires in COVID-19. Sequencing used immunoSEQ multiplex PCR; TCRdb keeps in-frame clones, though not all of them. The sample lists roughly 140,000 clones, 82% occurring once. Sequences were obtained from peripheral blood. Receptors originate from a woman of 80 years or more with acute or convalescent COVID-19.

This chain joins TRBV24-1 and TRBJ2-2, with D possibly matching TRBD1 (5 bases). Trimming removed 9 bases at V and 0 bases at J, with 16 bases between. The germline gives CDR1 KGHDR, CDR2 SFDVKD. The CDR3 spans 16 residues. The CDR3 DNA reads as TGTGCCACCCCTGGGGCCTCAGAACCGAACACCGGGGAGCTGTTTTTT. Translation: CATPGASEPNTGELFF.

This clone was seen at least ten times. One end of the junction fails to match germline, which may point to a read error. The rearrangement uses TRBV15 and TRBJ2-7; D might be TRBD1 (5 bases). CDR1 is LNHNV and CDR2 is YYDKDF in the germline V gene (reference sequence). This CDR3 contains 16 residues. The CDR3 nucleotides are TGTGCCACCAGCAGAGGGGGCGGCGTCATATCCTCCGAGCAGTACTTC. It translates to CATSRGGGVISSEQYF. The variable domain in full, completed from reference TRBV15 and TRBJ2-7, reads DAMVIQNPRYQVTQFGKPVTLSCSQTLNHNVMYWYQQKSSQAPKLLFHYYDKDFNNEADTPDNFQSRRPNTSFCFLDIRSPGLGDTAMYLCATSRGGGVISSEQYFGPGTRLTVT.

This chain joins TRBV7-2 and TRBJ1-5, with D unclear. From germline, CDR1 is SGHTA and CDR2 FQGNSA. Trimming took off 1 base at V and 4 bases at J, with 8 bases between the two ends. This CDR3 is built from 14 residues. The CDR3, as DNA: TGTGCCAGCAGCTTAGGAATCGGGAATCAGCCCCAGCATTTT. Encoded protein: CASSLGIGNQPQHF.

This sequence joins TRBV19 and TRBJ1-1, with 8 bases that match TRBD1. CDR3 size: 17 residues. The germline gives CDR1 LNHDA, CDR2 SQIVND (reference sequence). V gave up 6 bases and J gave up 3 bases; unmatched junction bases: 15. This CDR3 reads CASSLLNQGAVYTEAFF. The CDR3 coding sequence is TGTGCCAGTAGCCTTCTAAATCAGGGGGCAGTTTACACTGAAGCTTTCTTT.

The J gene is TRBJ1-5, the V gene TRBV30, with D hard to call. V dropped 5 bases and J dropped 0 bases, with 8 bases sitting between them. Germline V CDR1 and CDR2: GTSNPN, SVGIG (reference sequence). This CDR3 has 13 residues. The CDR3, as DNA: TGTGCCTGGGGACTTAATAGCAATCAGCCCCAGCATTTT. Its translation is CAWGLNSNQPQHF.

This chain connects TRBV27 to TRBJ1-1; no definite D call. CDR1 MNHEY and CDR2 SMNVEV come from the germline V gene (reference sequence). CDR3 length: 15 residues. V dropped 8 bases and J dropped 3 bases, with 19 bases sitting between them. CDR3 in DNA: TGTGCCAGCCGAGGCGGGAGCGGTTGGGACACTGAAGCTTTCTTT. It yields the protein CASRGGSGWDTEAFF.

This clone appeared a few times. The rearrangement links TRBV27 to TRBJ2-5, with 11 bases identical to TRBD1. There are 17 residues in the CDR3. Germline V gene data show CDR1 as MNHEY and CDR2 as SMNVEV (reference sequence). Losses at the gene ends were 6 bases for V and 6 bases for J; bases not matched to a gene: 15. CDR3 DNA sequence: TGTGCCAGCAGACCGCCATTGAGGACAGGGGGCTGGAAGACCCAGTACTTC. Its translation: CASRPPLRTGGWKTQYF.

The J gene is TRBJ2-1, the V gene TRBV20-1; D is perhaps TRBD2 (5 bases). V lost 3 bases and J 4 bases, leaving 13 bases between the germline ends. Germline values: CDR1 DFQATT, CDR2 SNEGSKA (reference sequence). The CDR3 extends over 14 amino acids. In DNA, the CDR3 is TGCAGTGCTAGTAACCCTAGCATTTACAATGAGCAGTTCTTC. This codes for CSASNPSIYNEQFF.

V usage is TRBV10-1 and J usage is TRBJ2-7; TRBD2 aligns across 8 bases. CDR3 size: 14 residues. Germline V lookup: CDR1 WNHNN, CDR2 SYGVQD (reference sequence). The V and J ends lost 4 bases and 6 bases, in that order; junction bases with no gene match: 8. The CDR3 is CASSGVSGGGEQYF. The CDR3 region has the DNA TGCGCCAGCAGTGGAGTCTCCGGGGGGGGCGAGCAGTACTTC.

The rearrangement joins TRBV28 to TRBJ2-3; 8 bases map to TRBD2. With V trimmed by 6 bases and J by 1 base, 0 bases remained unmatched. This CDR3 spans 13 amino acids. Germline CDR1 reads MDHEN; CDR2 reads SYDVKM. The CDR3 nucleotides are TGTGCCAGCAGGACTAGCGGCACAGATACGCAGTATTTT. It is translated as CASRTSGTDTQYF. The variable domain in full, with the rest retrieved from reference TRBV28 and TRBJ2-3, is DVKVTQSSRYLVKRTGEKVFLECVQDMDHENMFWYRQDPGLGLRLIYFSYDVKMKEKGDIPEGYSVSREKKERFSLILESASTNQTSMYLCASRTSGTDTQYFGPGTRLTVL.

The chain combines TRBV7-9 with TRBJ2-3; D is possibly TRBD2 (5 bases). V gave up 0 bases and J gave up 4 bases, with 8 bases separating them. This CDR3 is 14 amino acids long. The germline CDR1 and CDR2 sequences are SEHNR and FQNEAQ (reference sequence). This CDR3 is CASSLASGSDTQYF. CDR3 bases: TGTGCCAGCAGCTTAGCCTCGGGGTCAGATACGCAGTATTTT.

This clone was seen only once. This chain uses TRBV7-9 with TRBJ2-7; D possibly corresponds to TRBD1 (7 bases). The CDR3 is 18 amino acids. CDR1 SEHNR and CDR2 FQNEAQ come from the germline V gene (reference sequence). Trimming took off 5 bases at V and 4 bases at J, with 27 bases between the two ends. The CDR3: CASSEGFRGVAGGYEQYF. CDR3 nucleotides: TGTGCCAGCAGCGAGGGATTCCGCGGGGTCGCAGGGGGTTACGAGCAGTACTTC.

Only one count was recorded for this clone. The chain links TRBV9 to TRBJ1-2; D is uncertain. The V and J ends lost 3 bases and 6 bases respectively, with 24 bases between them. CDR1 is SGDLS, CDR2 YYNGEE, per germline. This CDR3 spans 17 amino acids. CDR3: CASSAGGLGDHPDGYTF. In nucleotides, the CDR3 is TGTGCCAGCAGCGCAGGAGGGCTCGGAGACCATCCCGATGGCTACACCTTC.

The chain is built from TRBV4-1 and TRBJ2-5, with 8 bases lining up with TRBD2. From germline, CDR1 is MGHRA and CDR2 YSYEKL. CDR3 size: 18 residues. With V trimmed by 0 bases and J by 2 bases, 11 bases remained unmatched. CDR3 region: CASSQDLGTRIWQETQYF. In DNA, the CDR3 is TGCGCCAGCAGCCAAGATTTAGGGACTAGGATTTGGCAAGAGACCCAGTACTTC.